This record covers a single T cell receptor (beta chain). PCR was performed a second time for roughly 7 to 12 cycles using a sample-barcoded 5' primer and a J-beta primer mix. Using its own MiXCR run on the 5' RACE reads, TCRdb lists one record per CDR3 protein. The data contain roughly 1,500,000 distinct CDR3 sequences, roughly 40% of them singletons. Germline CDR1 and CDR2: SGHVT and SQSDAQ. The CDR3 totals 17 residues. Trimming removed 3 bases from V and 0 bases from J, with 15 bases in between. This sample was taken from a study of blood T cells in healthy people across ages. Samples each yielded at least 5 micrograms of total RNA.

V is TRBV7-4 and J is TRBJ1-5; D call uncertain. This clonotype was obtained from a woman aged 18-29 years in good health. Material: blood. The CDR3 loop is CASSLGPESYSNQPQHF. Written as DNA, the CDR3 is TGTGCCAGCAGCTTGGGTCCAGAATCGTATAGCAATCAGCCCCAGCATTTT.